Following are 14 T cell receptor beta chains from one sample sequenced in a study of blood T cell repertoires in COVID-19. Method: immunoSEQ multiplex PCR; TCRdb's copy keeps in-frame clones and lacks some. The table has some 450,000 clones, roughly 90% seen once. Sample: peripheral blood. These receptors were taken from a man younger than 35 with COVID-19, enrolled during active disease.

This chain joins TRBV5-1 and TRBJ2-3; 10 nucleotides line up with TRBD2. Germline-derived CDR1 and CDR2 are SGHRS and YFSETQ. The V and J ends lost 0 bases and 1 base, in that order; junction bases with no gene match: 2. The CDR3 has 16 residues. CDR3 nucleotides: TGCGCCAGCAGCTTGGTAGGGACTAGCGGCACAGATACGCAGTATTTT. It specifies CASSLVGTSGTDTQYF.

The chain's CDR3 is CATSSGTLSYEQYF. The CDR3 bases are TGTGCCACCAGCAGCGGGACACTGTCCTACGAGCAGTACTTC. The genes are TRBV15 and TRBJ2-7, with D perhaps matching TRBD1 (6 bases). V lost 3 bases and J lost 1, with 10 bases in between. Germline V lookup: CDR1 LNHNV, CDR2 YYDKDF (reference sequence). The CDR3 length is 14 residues.

The V call is TRBV5-4, the J call TRBJ2-3; possible D gene TRBD2, 5 bases. Trimming left V 5 bases short and J 8 bases short, with 18 bases between. This CDR3 has 14 amino acids. Germline values: CDR1 SGHNT, CDR2 YYREEE (reference sequence). DNA for the CDR3: TGTGCCAGCAGGGACTCGTCCCGACACGCTACGCAGTATTTT. Its protein product is CASRDSSRHATQYF.

The chain employs TRBV5-4 and TRBJ1-1; TRBD1 matches 9 bases. This CDR3 spans 17 amino acids. Unmatched junction bases numbered 11, after V lost 4 bases and J lost 1 base. Germline V gene sequence: CDR1 SGHNT, CDR2 YYREEE (reference sequence). CDR3 in amino acids: CASSQKQGASENTEAFF. Here the CDR3 DNA reads TGTGCCAGCAGCCAGAAACAGGGGGCGAGTGAGAACACTGAAGCTTTCTTT.

The gene calls are TRBV20-1 and TRBJ1-6; tentative D call: TRBD1 (5 bases). CDR3 length: 15 residues. Germline V gene data show CDR1 as DFQATT and CDR2 as SNEGSKA (reference sequence). V lost 3 bases and J lost 2, with 11 bases in between. CDR3 sequence reads: CSASQGLPYNSPLHF. CDR3 coding DNA: TGCAGTGCTAGTCAGGGTCTCCCCTATAATTCACCCCTCCACTTT.

The V call is TRBV6-1, the J call TRBJ2-5, with a tentative D call TRBD1 (5 bases). There are 15 residues in the CDR3. Germline CDR1 MNHNS, CDR2 SASEGT. The V gene lost 3 bases and the J gene lost 4 bases, with 15 bases spanning the gap. The CDR3 bases are TGTGCCAGCAGTGATACAGGCTGGGGAAGAGAGACCCAGTACTTC. Its protein product is CASSDTGWGRETQYF.

This clone was seen more than once but under ten times. The chain employs TRBV2 and TRBJ2-7; D is unclear. Trimming stripped 5 bases from V and 3 bases from J, with 11 bases between. From germline, CDR1 is SNHLY and CDR2 FYNNEI. This CDR3 region has 13 residues. CDR3 loop: CASSNRANYEQYF. As DNA, the CDR3 is TGTGCCAGCAGTAACCGCGCGAACTACGAGCAGTACTTC.

This chain connects TRBV24-1 to TRBJ1-2; 10 nucleotides match TRBD1. V lost 4 bases and J lost 2; bases outside the gene matches: 6. The CDR3 is 16 amino acids. Per germline, CDR1 KGHDR and CDR2 SFDVKD. The CDR3 nucleotides are TGTGCCACCAGTGAGGGACAGGGGTTTACCAACTATGGCTACACCTTC. This codes for CATSEGQGFTNYGYTF.

As concerns this clone: Other DNA sequences in this specimen translate into the identical CDR3. In DNA form, the CDR3 reads TGCGCCAGCAGTGAGGGGGGGACCCCCTACGAGCAGTACTTC. This sequence encodes CASSEGGTPYEQYF. The chain employs TRBV10-2 and TRBJ2-7; TRBD2 might be the D (6 bases). The germline V gene has CDR1 WSHSY and CDR2 SAAADI. The CDR3 consists of 14 residues. V was trimmed by 2 bases and J by 2 bases, leaving 10 bases between them.

The gene calls are TRBV6-1 and TRBJ1-6; 8 nucleotides agree with TRBD1. CDR3 length equals 15 residues. Germline V gene sequence: CDR1 MNHNS, CDR2 SASEGT. Trimming at V came to 0 bases and at J to 9 bases, leaving 4 bases not matched to a gene. Here the CDR3 DNA reads TGTGCCAGCAGTGAAGCCGGGACAGGAGTTTCACCCCTCCACTTT. As protein: CASSEAGTGVSPLHF.

Here the CDR3 reads CASSLISGETYEQYF. CDR3 in DNA: TGTGCCAGCAGCTTAATCAGCGGGGAGACCTACGAGCAGTACTTC. The genes are TRBV11-1 and TRBJ2-7, with 7 bases aligning to TRBD2. Germline trimming cut 2 bases from V and 2 bases from J; bases unmatched to any gene: 6. Germline assignment: CDR1 SGHAT and CDR2 FQDESV (reference sequence). This CDR3 region has 15 residues.

The rearrangement links TRBV7-9 to TRBJ2-1, with D perhaps TRBD1 (5 bases). The V gene lost 5 bases and the J gene lost 6 bases, with 14 bases spanning the gap. Germline-derived CDR1 and CDR2 are SEHNR and FQNEAQ (reference sequence). This CDR3 is 14 amino acids long. CDR3 region: CASSGWTKLNEQFF. The CDR3 DNA follows: TGTGCCAGCAGCGGTTGGACAAAGCTCAATGAGCAGTTCTTC.

This clone was detected once. The chain links TRBV18 to TRBJ2-5; 8 nucleotides agree with TRBD2. V gave up 3 bases and J gave up 1 base; unmatched junction bases: 13. The CDR3 length is 18 residues. Germline V gene sequence: CDR1 KGHSH, CDR2 LQKENI. CDR3 in amino acids: CASSPAMVMAGGQETQYF. CDR3 nucleotides: TGTGCCAGCTCACCCGCTATGGTCATGGCGGGGGGCCAAGAGACCCAGTACTTC.

This clone was found a few times. The chain links TRBV6-5 to TRBJ2-3, with D hard to call. The CDR3 is made up of 15 amino acids. Trimming shortened V by 6 bases and J by 3 bases, and 16 bases separated the two germline ends. Germline V gives CDR1 MNHEY, CDR2 SVGAGI. The CDR3 spells CASSPGAPRTDTQYF. In DNA, the CDR3 is TGTGCCAGCAGCCCCGGAGCGCCTCGAACAGATACGCAGTATTTT.